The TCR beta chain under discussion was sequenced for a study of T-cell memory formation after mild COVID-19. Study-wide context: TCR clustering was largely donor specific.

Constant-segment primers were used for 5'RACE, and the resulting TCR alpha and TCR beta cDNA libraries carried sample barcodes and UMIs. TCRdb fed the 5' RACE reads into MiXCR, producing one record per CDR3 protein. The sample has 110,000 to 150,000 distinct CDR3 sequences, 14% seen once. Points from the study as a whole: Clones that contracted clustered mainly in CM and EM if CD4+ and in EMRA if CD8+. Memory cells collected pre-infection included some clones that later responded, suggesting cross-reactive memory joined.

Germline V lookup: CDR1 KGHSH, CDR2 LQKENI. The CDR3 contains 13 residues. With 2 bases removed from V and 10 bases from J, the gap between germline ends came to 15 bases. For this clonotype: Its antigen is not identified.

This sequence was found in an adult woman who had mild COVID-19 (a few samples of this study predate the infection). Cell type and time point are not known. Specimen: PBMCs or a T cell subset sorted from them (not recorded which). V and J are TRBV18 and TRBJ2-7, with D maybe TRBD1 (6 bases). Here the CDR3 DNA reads TGTGCCAGCTCACCAGATGGGGGCTCAGACCAGTACTTC. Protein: CASSPDGGSDQYF.